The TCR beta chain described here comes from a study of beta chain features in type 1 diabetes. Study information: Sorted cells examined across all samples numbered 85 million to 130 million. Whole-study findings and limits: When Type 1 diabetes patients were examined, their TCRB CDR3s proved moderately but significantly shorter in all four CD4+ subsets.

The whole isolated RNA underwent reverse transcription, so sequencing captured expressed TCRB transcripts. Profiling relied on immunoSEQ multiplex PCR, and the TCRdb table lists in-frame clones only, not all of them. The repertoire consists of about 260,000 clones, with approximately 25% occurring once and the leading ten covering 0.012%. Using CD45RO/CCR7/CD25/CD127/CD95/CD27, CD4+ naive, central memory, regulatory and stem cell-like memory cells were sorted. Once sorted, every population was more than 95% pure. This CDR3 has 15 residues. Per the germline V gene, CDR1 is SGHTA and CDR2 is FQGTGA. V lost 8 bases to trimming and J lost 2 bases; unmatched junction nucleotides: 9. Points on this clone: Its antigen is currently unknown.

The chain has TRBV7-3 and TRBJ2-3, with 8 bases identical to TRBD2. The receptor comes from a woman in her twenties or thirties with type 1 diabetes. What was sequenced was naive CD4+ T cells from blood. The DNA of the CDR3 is TGTGCCAGCCGATTAGCGGGAACTGACACAGATACGCAGTATTTT. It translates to CASRLAGTDTDTQYF.